The T cell receptor beta chain under discussion was sequenced for a study of shared clonotypes between healthy human individuals. Clones were read by immunoSEQ multiplex PCR, and TCRdb kept only the in-frame ones, dropping some. The data hold roughly 1,800,000 clones, with less than 95% observed a single time. CD45RO negativity and positive selection for CCR7 defined naive CD8 cells, a population that excluded terminally differentiated effector memory CD45RA+ cells. Germline-derived CDR1 and CDR2 are SGHDN and FVKESK. Trimming removed 4 bases from V and 0 bases from J, with 4 bases in between. The CDR3 totals 13 residues.

The sample comprised naive CD8+ T cells sorted from blood. This chain connects TRBV14 to TRBJ2-1; D ambiguous. The clonotype was recovered from a young man in good health. The CDR3, as DNA: TGTGCCAGCAGCCCGCTCTCCTACAATGAGCAGTTCTTC. Its translation is CASSPLSYNEQFF.